The source of this TCR beta chain is a study of blood T cell repertoires in COVID-19. Original data processing: By means of reference gene primer amplification, nucleated cell counts were estimated. Clones were read by immunoSEQ multiplex PCR, and TCRdb kept only the in-frame ones, dropping some. Clone size and V and J calls were adopted from that table, with D and trimming inferred from the DNA. The data contain a few hundred thousand clones, more than 70% of them seen just once; the ten biggest clones take up over 1%. Germline values: CDR1 LGHDT, CDR2 YNNKEL (reference sequence). V dropped 1 base and J dropped 7; count of bases not matched to a gene: 3. This CDR3 is 15 amino acids long.

The specimen sequenced was PBMCs or T cells enriched from blood (not recorded which). The TCR comes from a woman aged 30 to 39 who had been exposed to COVID-19. This chain connects TRBV3-1 (or the pseudogene TRBV3-2) to TRBJ2-7; 14 bases agree with TRBD2. The CDR3, as DNA: TGTGCCAGCAGCCAAGGACTAGCGGGAGGGGAAGAGCAGTACTTC. The encoded protein is CASSQGLAGGEEQYF.